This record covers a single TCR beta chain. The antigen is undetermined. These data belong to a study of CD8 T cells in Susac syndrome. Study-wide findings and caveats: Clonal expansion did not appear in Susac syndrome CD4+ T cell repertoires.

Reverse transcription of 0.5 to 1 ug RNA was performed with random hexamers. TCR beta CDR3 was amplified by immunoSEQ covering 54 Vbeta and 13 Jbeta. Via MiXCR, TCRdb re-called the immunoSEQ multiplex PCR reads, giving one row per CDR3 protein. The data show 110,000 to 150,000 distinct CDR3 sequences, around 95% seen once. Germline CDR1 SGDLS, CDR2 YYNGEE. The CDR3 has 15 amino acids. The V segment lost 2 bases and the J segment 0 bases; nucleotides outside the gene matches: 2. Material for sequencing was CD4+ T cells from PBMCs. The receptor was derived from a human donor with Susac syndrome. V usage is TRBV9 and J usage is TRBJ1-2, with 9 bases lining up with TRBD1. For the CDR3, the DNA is TGTGCCAGCAGCGTGGGACAGGGCCCTAACTATGGCTACACCTTC. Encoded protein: CASSVGQGPNYGYTF.